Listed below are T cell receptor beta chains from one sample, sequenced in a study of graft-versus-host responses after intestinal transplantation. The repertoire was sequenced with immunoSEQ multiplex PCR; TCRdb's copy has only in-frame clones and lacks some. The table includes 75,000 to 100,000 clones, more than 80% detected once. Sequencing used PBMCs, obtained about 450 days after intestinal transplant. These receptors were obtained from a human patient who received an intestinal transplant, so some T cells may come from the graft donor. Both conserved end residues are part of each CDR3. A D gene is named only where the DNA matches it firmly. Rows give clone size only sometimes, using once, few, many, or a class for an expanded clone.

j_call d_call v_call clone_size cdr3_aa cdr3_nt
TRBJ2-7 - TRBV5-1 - CASSYQGHEQYF TGCGCCAGCAGCTATCAGGGTCACGAGCAGTACTTC
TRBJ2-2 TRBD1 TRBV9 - CASSPQIGDSALFF TGTGCCAGCAGCCCCCAGATAGGGGACAGCGCGCTGTTTTTT
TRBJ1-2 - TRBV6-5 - CASSYLGGTYGYTF TGTGCCAGCAGTTACCTGGGCGGGACCTATGGCTACACCTTC
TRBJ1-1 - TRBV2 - CASSEPEAPEAFF TGTGCCAGCAGTGAACCCGAAGCACCTGAAGCTTTCTTT
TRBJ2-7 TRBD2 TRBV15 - CATSNLLAGASYEQYF TGTGCCACCAGCAACCTACTAGCGGGGGCCTCCTACGAGCAGTACTTC
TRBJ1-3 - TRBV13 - CASSSPTEPGNTIYF TGTGCCAGCAGCTCCCCGACAGAGCCTGGAAACACCATATATTTT
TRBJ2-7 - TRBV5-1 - CASSSKVDYEQYF TGCGCCAGCAGCTCGAAGGTGGACTACGAGCAGTACTTC
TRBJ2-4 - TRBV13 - CASSLGAGNIQYF TGTGCCAGCAGCTTAGGTGCGGGAAACATTCAGTACTTC
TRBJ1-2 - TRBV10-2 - CASTPAANYGYTF TGCGCCAGCACCCCCGCAGCTAACTATGGCTACACCTTC
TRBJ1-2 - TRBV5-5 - CASSLEKARDYGYTF TGTGCCAGCAGCTTAGAGAAGGCGAGGGACTATGGCTACACCTTC
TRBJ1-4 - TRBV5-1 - CASSLEGLTNEKLFF TGCGCCAGCAGCTTGGAAGGGTTAACTAATGAAAAACTGTTTTTT
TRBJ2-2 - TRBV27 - CASSSPGGRGTGELFF TGTGCCAGCAGTTCCCCGGGTGGTCGTGGCACCGGGGAGCTGTTTTTT
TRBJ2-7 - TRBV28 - CASSSSYRYEQYF TGTGCCAGCAGTTCCTCCTACAGGTACGAGCAGTACTTC
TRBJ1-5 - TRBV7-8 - CASSFQQGSNQPQHF TGTGCCAGCAGCTTTCAGCAGGGAAGCAATCAGCCCCAGCATTTT
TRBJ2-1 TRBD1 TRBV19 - CASSPRTGYGNEQFF TGTGCCAGTAGTCCAAGGACAGGGTATGGCAATGAGCAGTTCTTC
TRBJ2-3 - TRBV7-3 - CASSPQGGSTDTQYF TGTGCCAGCAGCCCCCAGGGCGGGAGCACAGATACGCAGTATTTT
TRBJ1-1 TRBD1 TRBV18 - CASSSRDSSVNTEAFF TGTGCCAGCTCATCGCGGGACAGCTCGGTGAACACTGAAGCTTTCTTT
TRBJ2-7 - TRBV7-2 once CASSPFVGPTYEQYF TGTGCCAGCAGCCCCTTTGTGGGTCCCACCTACGAGCAGTACTTC
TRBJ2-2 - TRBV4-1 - CASSHPAGELFF TGCGCCAGCAGCCACCCCGCCGGGGAGCTGTTTTTT
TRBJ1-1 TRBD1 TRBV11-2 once CAGQGGTGDTEAFF TGTGCCGGACAAGGGGGTACAGGGGACACTGAAGCTTTCTTT
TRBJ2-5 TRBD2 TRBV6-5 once CASSLAGGPGETQYF TGTGCCAGCAGCTTAGCGGGGGGGCCCGGGGAGACCCAGTACTTC
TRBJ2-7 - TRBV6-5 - CASSYSSVQTSYEQYF TGTGCCAGCAGTTACTCGAGCGTACAGACCTCCTACGAGCAGTACTTC
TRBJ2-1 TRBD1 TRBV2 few CASSVGQGFYNEQFF TGTGCCAGCAGTGTGGGACAGGGATTCTACAATGAGCAGTTCTTC
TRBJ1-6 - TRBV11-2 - CASSKQGFPYNSPLHF TGTGCCAGCAGCAAACAGGGTTTTCCCTATAATTCACCCCTCCACTTT
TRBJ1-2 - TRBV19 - CASSIMGFVAGHGGNGYTF TGTGCCAGTAGTATTATGGGTTTCGTGGCAGGGCATGGGGGAAATGGCTACACCTTC
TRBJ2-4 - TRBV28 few CASSQPKVAKNIQYF TGTGCCAGCAGCCAACCCAAGGTAGCCAAAAACATTCAGTACTTC
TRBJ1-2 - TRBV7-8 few CASSSPEAYGYTF TGTGCCAGCAGCTCTCCAGAAGCCTATGGCTACACCTTC
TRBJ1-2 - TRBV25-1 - CASSDGQGWGYTF TGTGCCAGCAGTGATGGGCAGGGCTGGGGCTACACCTTC
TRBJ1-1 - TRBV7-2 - CASSWGNTEAFF TGTGCCAGCAGCTGGGGCAACACTGAAGCTTTCTTT
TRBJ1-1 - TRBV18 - CASSPVLGSGGGEAFF TGTGCCAGCTCACCAGTTTTGGGATCCGGGGGTGGCGAAGCTTTCTTT
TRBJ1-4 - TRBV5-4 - CASSRQFSTNEKLFF TGTGCCAGCAGCCGACAGTTTTCTACTAATGAAAAACTGTTTTTT
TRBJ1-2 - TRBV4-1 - CASSQDPVVRGYTF TGCGCCAGCAGCCAAGATCCGGTAGTGCGTGGCTACACCTTC
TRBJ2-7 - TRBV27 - CASSYGARFTYEQYF TGTGCCAGCAGTTACGGGGCGCGCTTCACCTACGAGCAGTACTTC
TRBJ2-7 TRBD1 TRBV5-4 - CASSPGQGGYEQYF TGTGCCAGCAGCCCGGGACAGGGGGGCTACGAGCAGTACTTC
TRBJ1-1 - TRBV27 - CASSSWGAHEAFF TGTGCCAGCAGTTCATGGGGGGCACATGAAGCTTTCTTT